The clone carrying this TCR beta chain was found many times. Its antigen is unidentified. This entry comes from a study of T cell repertoires in cytomegalovirus infection. The overall study: Recently identified HLA-C-restricted CMV epitopes were used, and well-studied HLA-B-restricted CMV epitopes were used as well. CMV infection plus the matching HLA type was flagged by public TCR beta signatures.

Between the trimmed V and J ends, which lost 5 bases and 3 bases, there was a span of 10 bases. Germline loops: CDR1 SEHNR, CDR2 FQNEAQ (reference sequence). The CDR3 sequence is 13 residues long. TCRdb analysed the reads with MiXCR anew, one entry per CDR3 protein. The sample holds about 920,000 distinct CDR3 sequences, roughly 30% seen once. General study points: Clonotypes of TCR beta that were HLA-C-restricted and CMV-specific dominated the ex vivo response. Carriage of CMV together with the relevant HLA was identifiable through cumulative public TCR beta family frequency.

This receptor was taken from a human donor in good health (CMV status not recorded). Some clones in this sample may be carry-over from other donors' samples. This rearrangement joins TRBV7-9 to TRBJ1-1; the D gene is possibly TRBD1 (6 bases). Sequenced here: cultured CD8+ T cells from PBMCs, sampled from culture after CMV antigen stimulation. CDR3: CASSQGGYTEAFF. The CDR3 region has the DNA TGTGCCAGCAGCCAAGGGGGGTACACTGAAGCTTTCTTT.